Listed below are T cell receptor beta chains from one sample, sequenced in a study of blood T cell repertoires in COVID-19. Clones were read by immunoSEQ multiplex PCR, and TCRdb kept only the in-frame ones, dropping some. The repertoire holds about 310,000 clones, 89% seen once, with 9.5% in the top ten. The sample consisted of PBMCs or T cells enriched from blood (not recorded which). The receptors were gathered from a woman aged 40 to 50 who had recovered from COVID-19. CDR3s include the opening cysteine and the closing phenylalanine or tryptophan. The D gene is left open where the match is weak. Only part of the rows carry a size: once, few, many, or a class if the clone is expanded.

V gene	J gene	clone size	D gene	CDR3 protein	CDR3 DNA
TRBV11-3	TRBJ1-6	NA	NA	CASSPRRGNPHNSPLHF	TGTGCCAGCAGCCCTCGACGGGGGAACCCCCATAATTCACCCCTCCACTTT
TRBV30	TRBJ1-2	NA	TRBD1	CAWSPGTALYYGYTF	TGTGCCTGGAGTCCCGGGACAGCGCTTTACTATGGCTACACCTTC
TRBV19	TRBJ1-5	NA	NA	CASSPTGGNQPQHF	TGTGCCAGTAGCCCGACAGGTGGCAATCAGCCCCAGCATTTT
TRBV5-6	TRBJ1-2	NA	TRBD1	CASSLGTGGGYTF	TGTGCCAGCAGCCTCGGGACAGGGGGTGGCTACACCTTC
TRBV19	TRBJ2-2	once	NA	CASSIPAGAPSGELFF	TGTGCCAGTAGTATTCCCGCGGGGGCTCCTTCCGGGGAGCTGTTTTTT
TRBV10-2	TRBJ2-3	once	NA	CASIAGSTDTQYF	TGCGCCAGCATAGCCGGTAGCACAGATACGCAGTATTTT
TRBV7-2	TRBJ2-1	NA	NA	CASSRDRPMEQFF	TGTGCCAGCAGCCGAGACAGGCCAATGGAGCAGTTCTTC
TRBV5-1	TRBJ2-1	NA	NA	CASSPGSGSYNEQFF	TGCGCCAGCAGCCCGGGAAGCGGCTCCTACAATGAGCAGTTCTTC
TRBV2	TRBJ2-5	NA	NA	CASSEEAGAQETQYF	TGTGCCAGCAGTGAAGAGGCGGGGGCCCAAGAGACCCAGTACTTC
TRBV24-1	TRBJ1-1	NA	TRBD1	CATSDLVRGWTEAFF	TGTGCCACCAGTGATTTGGTCAGGGGGTGGACTGAAGCTTTCTTT
TRBV20-1	TRBJ1-1	NA	NA	CSASRGGGNTEAFF	TGCAGTGCTAGTAGGGGGGGCGGGAACACTGAAGCTTTCTTT
TRBV11-2	TRBJ2-3	NA	TRBD2	CASSLEAPRFAGGPDTQYF	TGTGCCAGCAGCTTAGAGGCCCCCAGGTTTGCGGGGGGGCCAGATACGCAGTATTTT
TRBV4-3	TRBJ2-7	NA	NA	CASSQDLGEATYEQYF	TGCGCCAGCAGCCAAGATTTAGGGGAAGCCACCTACGAGCAGTACTTC
TRBV7-9	TRBJ1-4	NA	TRBD1	CASSLTGVREKLFF	TGTGCCAGCAGCTTGACAGGGGTTAGAGAAAAACTGTTTTTT
TRBV5-1	TRBJ2-1	NA	NA	CASRDSSYNEQFF	TGCGCCAGCAGAGATAGCTCCTACAATGAGCAGTTCTTC
TRBV19	TRBJ2-5	NA	TRBD2	CATAGPPQETQYF	TGTGCCACAGCGGGACCTCCCCAAGAGACCCAGTACTTC
TRBV5-1	TRBJ2-1	NA	TRBD1	CASSLAGTGVNEQFF	TGCGCCAGCAGCTTGGCTGGGACAGGGGTTAATGAGCAGTTCTTC
TRBV19	TRBJ1-2	NA	NA	CASSITGLSYGYTF	TGTGCCAGTAGTATAACGGGACTGTCCTATGGCTACACCTTC
TRBV24-1	TRBJ2-5	NA	NA	CATSDPSGLGETQYF	TGTGCCACCAGTGATCCCTCGGGGTTAGGAGAGACCCAGTACTTC
TRBV6-2/TRBV6-3	TRBJ2-1	NA	TRBD2	CASSSSGTRYTEQFF	TGTGCCAGCAGTTCCTCCGGGACTAGATACACTGAGCAGTTCTTC
TRBV7-9	TRBJ1-3	NA	NA	CASSHRRGIPSGNTIYF	TGTGCCAGCAGCCATCGGCGCGGGATACCCTCTGGAAACACCATATATTTT
TRBV28	TRBJ2-1	NA	NA	CASSLRTRSSYNEQFF	TGTGCCAGCAGCCTTCGGACTCGGAGCTCCTACAATGAGCAGTTCTTC
TRBV5-8	TRBJ1-2	NA	NA	CASRMSGGNYGYTF	TGTGCCAGCAGAATGAGCGGGGGGAACTATGGCTACACCTTC
TRBV2	TRBJ2-4	once	NA	CASSVGSGEGYIQYF	TGTGCCAGCAGTGTTGGGTCGGGAGAAGGGTACATTCAGTACTTC
TRBV29-1	TRBJ1-4	NA	NA	CSVKQAEEKLFF	TGCAGCGTCAAACAGGCCGAGGAAAAACTGTTTTTT
TRBV2	TRBJ2-1	NA	TRBD2	CASSERREIGSYNEQFF	TGTGCCAGCAGTGAAAGGCGGGAGATCGGCTCCTACAATGAGCAGTTCTTC
TRBV5-1	TRBJ2-7	NA	TRBD2	CASSPGRGYEQYF	TGCGCCAGCAGCCCCGGGAGGGGGTACGAGCAGTACTTC
TRBV5-8	TRBJ1-4	NA	TRBD1	CASSTGQGGYEKLFF	TGTGCCAGCAGTACCGGACAGGGGGGATACGAAAAACTGTTTTTT
TRBV4-3	TRBJ2-1	NA	TRBD2	CASSQGSSGSRNEQFF	TGCGCCAGCAGCCAAGGGTCCAGCGGGAGCCGGAATGAGCAGTTCTTC
TRBV4-3	TRBJ2-1	NA	TRBD2	CASSQGGLAGINEQFF	TGCGCCAGCAGCCAAGGGGGACTAGCGGGGATCAATGAGCAGTTCTTC
TRBV2	TRBJ2-5	NA	NA	CASSEGGRRETQYF	TGTGCCAGCAGTGAGGGGGGACGACGAGAGACCCAGTACTTC
TRBV11-3	TRBJ2-1	NA	TRBD1	CASSLSPGQGNEQFF	TGTGCCAGCAGCTTATCCCCGGGACAGGGGAATGAGCAGTTCTTC
TRBV7-2	TRBJ2-7	NA	TRBD2	CASSLVLADYEQYF	TGTGCCAGCAGCTTAGTTCTAGCGGACTACGAGCAGTACTTC
TRBV7-2	TRBJ2-2	NA	NA	CASSLASIGSGFSTNTGELFF	TGTGCCAGCAGCTTAGCGTCGATAGGCAGCGGCTTTTCTACGAACACCGGGGAGCTGTTTTTT
TRBV7-2	TRBJ2-3	NA	TRBD2	CASSSLLSGSSTDTQYF	TGTGCCAGCAGCTCACTCCTTAGCGGGAGCAGCACAGATACGCAGTATTTT
TRBV20-1	TRBJ2-7	NA	TRBD2	CSASGLAGGGQYF	TGCAGTGCTAGTGGGTTAGCGGGGGGTGGGCAGTACTTC
TRBV2	TRBJ2-7	NA	TRBD2	CASSPLAGGPYEQYF	TGTGCCAGCAGCCCCCTAGCGGGGGGACCCTACGAGCAGTACTTC
TRBV3-1/TRBV3-2	TRBJ1-1	NA	TRBD1	CASRRRGRTEAFF	TGTGCCAGCAGGCGCAGGGGGCGGACTGAAGCTTTCTTT
TRBV7-9	TRBJ2-2	NA	TRBD2	CASSLQGLAGNGELFF	TGTGCCAGCAGCTTACAAGGATTAGCGGGAAACGGGGAGCTGTTTTTT
TRBV19	TRBJ1-2	NA	NA	CASSGQQPNYGYTF	TGTGCCAGTAGCGGACAGCAGCCTAACTATGGCTACACCTTC
TRBV21-1	TRBJ2-1	NA	NA	CASSSRGTGAFYNEQFF	TGTGCCAGCAGCTCCCGGGGAACAGGGGCTTTCTACAATGAGCAGTTCTTC
TRBV5-1	TRBJ2-1	NA	TRBD2	CASSPVAGGLGNEQFF	TGCGCCAGCAGCCCAGTAGCGGGGGGGCTGGGGAATGAGCAGTTCTTC
TRBV24-1	TRBJ1-2	NA	TRBD1	CATSDLQGDGYTF	TGTGCCACCAGTGATTTACAGGGGGATGGCTACACCTTC
TRBV21-1	TRBJ1-6	NA	NA	CASSKGEGWWHRGNSPLHF	TGTGCCAGCAGCAAAGGAGAAGGGTGGTGGCACAGGGGTAATTCACCCCTCCACTTT
TRBV19	TRBJ1-1	NA	NA	CASRLGYTEAFF	TGTGCCAGTAGACTCGGGTACACTGAAGCTTTCTTT
TRBV11-3	TRBJ2-3	many	TRBD2	CASSLTSSTDTQYF	TGTGCCAGCAGCTTGACTAGCAGCACAGATACGCAGTATTTT
TRBV28	TRBJ1-4	NA	TRBD1	CGTGQGDEKLFF	TGTGGCACTGGACAGGGTGATGAAAAACTGTTTTTT
TRBV5-3	TRBJ2-3	few	TRBD2	CARSPLAGEQSSTDTQYF	TGTGCCAGAAGCCCACTAGCGGGAGAACAATCTAGCACAGATACGCAGTATTTT
TRBV28	TRBJ2-7	NA	NA	CASSLPGTKSSYEQYF	TGTGCCAGCAGTTTGCCCGGGACAAAGTCCTCCTACGAGCAGTACTTC
TRBV3-1/TRBV3-2	TRBJ1-4	once	TRBD1	CASSPGTDNEKLFF	TGTGCCAGCAGCCCCGGGACAGATAATGAAAAACTGTTTTTT
TRBV20-1	TRBJ1-1	NA	TRBD1	CSASVATGATEAFF	TGCAGTGCTAGTGTTGCGACAGGGGCAACTGAAGCTTTCTTT
TRBV27	TRBJ1-6	NA	NA	CASSSYNSPLHF	TGTGCCAGCAGTTCTTATAATTCACCCCTCCACTTT
TRBV7-2	TRBJ2-5	NA	TRBD2	CASSHIAGGTGRQETQYF	TGTGCCAGCAGCCATATAGCGGGGGGGACCGGGAGGCAAGAGACCCAGTACTTC
TRBV10-1	TRBJ1-1	NA	TRBD1	CASSESGRGTTEAFF	TGCGCCAGCAGTGAGTCCGGCAGGGGGACCACTGAAGCTTTCTTT